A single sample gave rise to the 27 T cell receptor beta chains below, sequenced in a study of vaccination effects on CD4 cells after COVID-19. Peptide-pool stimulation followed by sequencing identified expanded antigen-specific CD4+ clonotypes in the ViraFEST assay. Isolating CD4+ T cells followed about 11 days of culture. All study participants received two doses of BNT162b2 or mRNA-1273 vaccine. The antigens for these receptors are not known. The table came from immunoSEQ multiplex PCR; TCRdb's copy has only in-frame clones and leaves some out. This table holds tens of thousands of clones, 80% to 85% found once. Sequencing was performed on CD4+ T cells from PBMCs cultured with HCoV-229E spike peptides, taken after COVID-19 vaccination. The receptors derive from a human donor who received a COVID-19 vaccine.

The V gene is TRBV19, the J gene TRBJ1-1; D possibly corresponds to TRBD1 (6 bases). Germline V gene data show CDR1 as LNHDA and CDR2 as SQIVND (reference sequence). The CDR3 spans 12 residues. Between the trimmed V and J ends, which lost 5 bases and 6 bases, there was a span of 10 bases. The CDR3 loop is CASSGQRAEAFF. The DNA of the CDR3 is TGTGCCAGTAGTGGACAGAGGGCTGAAGCTTTCTTT.

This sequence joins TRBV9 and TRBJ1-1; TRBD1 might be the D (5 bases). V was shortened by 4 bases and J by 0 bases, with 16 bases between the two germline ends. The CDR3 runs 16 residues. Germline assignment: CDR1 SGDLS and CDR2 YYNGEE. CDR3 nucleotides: TGTGCCAGCAGCCCCTCGCAGGGCCTCATGAACACTGAAGCTTTCTTT. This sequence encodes CASSPSQGLMNTEAFF.

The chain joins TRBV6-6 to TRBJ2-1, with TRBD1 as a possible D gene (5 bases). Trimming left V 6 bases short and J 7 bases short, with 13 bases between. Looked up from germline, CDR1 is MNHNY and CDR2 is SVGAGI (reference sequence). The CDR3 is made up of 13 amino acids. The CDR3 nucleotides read TGTGCCAGCAGACAGGATTTTATGAATGAGCAGTTCTTC. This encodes CASRQDFMNEQFF.

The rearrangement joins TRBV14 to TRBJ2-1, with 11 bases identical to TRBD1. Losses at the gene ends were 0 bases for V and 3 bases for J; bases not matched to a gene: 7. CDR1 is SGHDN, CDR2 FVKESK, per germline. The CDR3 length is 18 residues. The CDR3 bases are TGTGCCAGCAGCCAAGACCGGCCGGGACAGGGGGGCTACAATGAGCAGTTCTTC. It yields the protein CASSQDRPGQGGYNEQFF.

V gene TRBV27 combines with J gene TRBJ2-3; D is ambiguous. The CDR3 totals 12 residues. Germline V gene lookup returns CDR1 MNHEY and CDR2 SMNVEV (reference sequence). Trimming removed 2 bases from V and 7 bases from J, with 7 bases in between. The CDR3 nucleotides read TGTGCCAGCAGTTTAGGTCTTAATACGCAGTATTTT. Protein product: CASSLGLNTQYF.

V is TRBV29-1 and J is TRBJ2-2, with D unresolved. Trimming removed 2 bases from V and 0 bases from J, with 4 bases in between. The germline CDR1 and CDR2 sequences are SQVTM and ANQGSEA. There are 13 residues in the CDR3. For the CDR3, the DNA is TGCAGCGTTGAAACAGCGAACACCGGGGAGCTGTTTTTT. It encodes CSVETANTGELFF.

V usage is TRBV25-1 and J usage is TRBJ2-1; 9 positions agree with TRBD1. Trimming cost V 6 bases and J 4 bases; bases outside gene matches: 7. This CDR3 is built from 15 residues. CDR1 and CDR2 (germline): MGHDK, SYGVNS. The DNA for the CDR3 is TGTGCCAGCAGGACCAGGACAGGGGATTACAATGAGCAGTTCTTC. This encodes CASRTRTGDYNEQFF.

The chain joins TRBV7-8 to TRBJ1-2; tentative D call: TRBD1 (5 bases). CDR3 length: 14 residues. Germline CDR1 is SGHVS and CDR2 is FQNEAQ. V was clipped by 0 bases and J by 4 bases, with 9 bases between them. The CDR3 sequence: CASSLAGGSYGYTF. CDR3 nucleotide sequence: TGTGCCAGCAGCTTAGCGGGGGGGTCCTATGGCTACACCTTC. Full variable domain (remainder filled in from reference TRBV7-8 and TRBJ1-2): GAGVSQSPRYKVAKRGQDVALRCDPISGHVSLFWYQQALGQGPEFLTYFQNEAQLDKSGLPSDRFFAERPEGSVSTLKIQRTQQEDSAVYLCASSLAGGSYGYTFGSGTRLTVV.

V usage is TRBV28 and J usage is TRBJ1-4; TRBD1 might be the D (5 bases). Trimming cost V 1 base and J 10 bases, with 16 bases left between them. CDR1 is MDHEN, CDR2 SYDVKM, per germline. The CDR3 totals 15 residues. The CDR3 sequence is CASSLSGRVPRKLFF. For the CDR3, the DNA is TGTGCCAGCAGTTTATCGGGCAGGGTGCCTCGAAAACTGTTTTTT.

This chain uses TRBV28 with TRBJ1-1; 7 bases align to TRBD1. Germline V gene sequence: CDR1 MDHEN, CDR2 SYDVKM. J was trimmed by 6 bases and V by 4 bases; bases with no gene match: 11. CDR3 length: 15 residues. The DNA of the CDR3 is TGTGCCAGCAGTTCCCAGGGGGTTAATGTTCCTGAAGCTTTCTTT. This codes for CASSSQGVNVPEAFF.

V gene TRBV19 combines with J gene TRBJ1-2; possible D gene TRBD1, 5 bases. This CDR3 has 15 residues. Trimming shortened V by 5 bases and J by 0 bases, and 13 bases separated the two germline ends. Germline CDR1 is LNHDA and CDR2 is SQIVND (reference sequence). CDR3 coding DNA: TGTGCCAGTAGTGACCCGTGGGGCACTAACTATGGCTACACCTTC. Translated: CASSDPWGTNYGYTF.

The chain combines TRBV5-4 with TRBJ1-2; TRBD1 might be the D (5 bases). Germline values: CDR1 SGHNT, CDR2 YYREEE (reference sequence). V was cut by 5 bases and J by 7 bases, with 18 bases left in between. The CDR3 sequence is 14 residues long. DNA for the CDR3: TGTGCCAGCAGGGGGCTCGGCGCAGGCGGTGGCTACACCTTC. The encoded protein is CASRGLGAGGGYTF.

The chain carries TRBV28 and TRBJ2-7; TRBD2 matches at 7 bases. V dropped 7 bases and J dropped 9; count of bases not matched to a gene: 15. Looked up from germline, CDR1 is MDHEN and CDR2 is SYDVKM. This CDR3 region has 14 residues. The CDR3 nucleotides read TGTGCCAGCATGCCTAGCGGACTGGTCAGGCTGCAGTACGTC. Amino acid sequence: CASMPSGLVRLQYV.

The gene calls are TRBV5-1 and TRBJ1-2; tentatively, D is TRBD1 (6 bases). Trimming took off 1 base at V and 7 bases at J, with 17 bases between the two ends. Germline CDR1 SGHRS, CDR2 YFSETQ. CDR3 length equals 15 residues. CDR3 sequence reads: CASSLNPGLGGGYTF. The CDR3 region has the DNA TGCGCCAGCAGCTTGAATCCGGGACTAGGGGGTGGCTACACCTTC.

The CDR3 region is CASSPVERGNTGELFF. DNA for the CDR3: TGCGCCAGCAGCCCGGTGGAGCGGGGGAACACCGGGGAGCTGTTTTTT. The V gene is TRBV5-1, the J gene TRBJ2-2; 7 bases are shared with TRBD2. The CDR3 consists of 16 residues. Germline CDR1 reads SGHRS; CDR2 reads YFSETQ. V lost 4 bases to trimming and J lost 1 base; unmatched junction nucleotides: 7.

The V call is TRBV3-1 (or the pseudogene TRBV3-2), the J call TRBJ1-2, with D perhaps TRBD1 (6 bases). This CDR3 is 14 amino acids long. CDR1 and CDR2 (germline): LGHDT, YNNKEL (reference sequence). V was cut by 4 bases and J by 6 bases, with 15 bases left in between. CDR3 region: CASSPFTGHDGYTF. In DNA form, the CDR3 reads TGTGCCAGCAGCCCATTCACAGGGCACGATGGCTACACCTTC.

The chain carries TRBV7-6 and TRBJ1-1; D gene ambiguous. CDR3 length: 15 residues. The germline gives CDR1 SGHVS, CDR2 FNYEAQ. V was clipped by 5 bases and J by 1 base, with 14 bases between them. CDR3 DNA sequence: TGTGCCAGCAGCCGAGGCGGGCGGGGGAACACTGAAGCTTTCTTT. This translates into CASSRGGRGNTEAFF.

The CDR3 region has the DNA TGTGCCTGGAGCAAAGACTCCCGGGACTTTGGTAATTCACCCCTCCACTTT. Translated, it gives CAWSKDSRDFGNSPLHF. This rearrangement joins TRBV30 to TRBJ1-6; D may be TRBD1 (5 bases). The CDR3 extends over 17 amino acids. V was trimmed by 3 bases and J by 6 bases, leaving 21 bases between them. Germline CDR1 and CDR2: GTSNPN and SVGIG (reference sequence).

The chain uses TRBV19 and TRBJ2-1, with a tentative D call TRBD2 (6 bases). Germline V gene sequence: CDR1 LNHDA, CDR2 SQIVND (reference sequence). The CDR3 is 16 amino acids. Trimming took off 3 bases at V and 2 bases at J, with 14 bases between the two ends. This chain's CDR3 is CASSISTSVPYNEQFF. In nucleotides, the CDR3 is TGTGCCAGTAGTATTTCGACTAGTGTCCCCTACAATGAGCAGTTCTTC. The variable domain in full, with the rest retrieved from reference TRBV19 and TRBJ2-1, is DGGITQSPKYLFRKEGQNVTLSCEQNLNHDAMYWYRQDPGQGLRLIYYSQIVNDFQKGDIAEGYSVSREKKESFPLTVTSAQKNPTAFYLCASSISTSVPYNEQFFGPGTRLTVL.

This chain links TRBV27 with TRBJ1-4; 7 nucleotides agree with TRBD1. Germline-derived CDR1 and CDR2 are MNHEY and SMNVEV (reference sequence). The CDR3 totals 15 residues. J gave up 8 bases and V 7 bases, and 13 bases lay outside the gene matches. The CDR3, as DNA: TGTGCCAGCACCAAACACCGGGACAGTCAGGAAAAACTGTTTTTT. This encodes CASTKHRDSQEKLFF.

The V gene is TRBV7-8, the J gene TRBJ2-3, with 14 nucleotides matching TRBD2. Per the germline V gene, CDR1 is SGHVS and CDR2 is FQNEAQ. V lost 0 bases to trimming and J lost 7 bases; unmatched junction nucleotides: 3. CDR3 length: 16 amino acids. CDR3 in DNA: TGTGCCAGCAGCTTAGCGACTAGCGGGGGGGCGAATACGCAGTATTTT. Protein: CASSLATSGGANTQYF.

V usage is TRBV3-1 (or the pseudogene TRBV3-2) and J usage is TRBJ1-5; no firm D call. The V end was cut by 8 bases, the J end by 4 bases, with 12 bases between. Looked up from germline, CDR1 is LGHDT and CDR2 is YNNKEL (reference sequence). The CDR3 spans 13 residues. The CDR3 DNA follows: TGTGCCAGCGGGGAAGGGTTTAATCAGCCCCAGCATTTT. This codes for CASGEGFNQPQHF.

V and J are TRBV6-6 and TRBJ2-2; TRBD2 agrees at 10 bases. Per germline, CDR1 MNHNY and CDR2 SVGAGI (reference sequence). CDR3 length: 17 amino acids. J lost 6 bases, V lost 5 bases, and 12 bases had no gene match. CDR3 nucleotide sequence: TGTGCCAGCAGTCCGAGAGCGGGGGGGCTTAAATCCGGGGAGCTGTTTTTT. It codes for CASSPRAGGLKSGELFF.

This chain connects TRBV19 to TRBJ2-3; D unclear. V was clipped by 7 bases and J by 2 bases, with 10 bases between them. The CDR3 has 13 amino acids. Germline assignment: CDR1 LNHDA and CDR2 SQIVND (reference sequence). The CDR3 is CASNPGVTDTQYF. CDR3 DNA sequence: TGTGCCAGTAACCCGGGTGTCACAGATACGCAGTATTTT.

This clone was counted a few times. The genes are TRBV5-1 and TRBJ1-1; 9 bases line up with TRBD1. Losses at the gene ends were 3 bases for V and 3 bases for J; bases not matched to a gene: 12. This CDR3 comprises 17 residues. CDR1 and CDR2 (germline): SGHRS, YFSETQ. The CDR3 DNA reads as TGCGCCAGCAGCTCGGCCGGGACAGGGCGTCGCTACACTGAAGCTTTCTTT. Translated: CASSSAGTGRRYTEAFF.

The CDR3, as DNA: TGTGCCACCAGTGATGGGGGACAGAGCTCCTACGAGCAGTACGTC. Amino acids: CATSDGGQSSYEQYV. The chain carries TRBV24-1 and TRBJ2-7; 7 nucleotides align to TRBD1. The CDR3 has 15 amino acids. Germline V lookup: CDR1 KGHDR, CDR2 SFDVKD. Trimming removed 3 bases from V and 0 bases from J; junction bases left unmatched: 4.

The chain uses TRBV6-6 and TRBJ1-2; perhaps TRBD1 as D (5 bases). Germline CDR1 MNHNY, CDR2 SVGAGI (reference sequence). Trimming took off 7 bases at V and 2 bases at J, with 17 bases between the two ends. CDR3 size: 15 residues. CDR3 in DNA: TGTGCCAGCATCCAACTAGCGGGGCTCAACTATGGCTACACCTTC. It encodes CASIQLAGLNYGYTF.